A single sample is the source of the 24 T cell receptor beta chains below, sequenced in a study of T cells in Graves' hyperthyroidism and ophthalmopathy. Regions amplified from RNA transcripts were the TCR beta CDR3 regions. Researchers ran a first-round RT-PCR on the TCR CDR3 using the HTBI primer set. TCRdb recomputed calls from the multiplex PCR reads with MiXCR, one row per CDR3 protein. This table holds approximately 600,000 distinct CDR3 sequences, around 15% found once. The sequenced material came from blood. All receptors come from a woman between 25 and 40 years old with Graves' hyperthyroidism.

The genes are TRBV5-1 and TRBJ1-4; D is ambiguous. The CDR3 is 13 amino acids. With 7 bases removed from V and 2 bases from J, the gap between germline ends came to 9 bases. Germline CDR1 reads SGHRS; CDR2 reads YFSETQ. The CDR3 DNA reads TGCGCCAGCGCTGGGGAGACTAATGAAAAACTGTTTTTT. It specifies CASAGETNEKLFF.

This clonotype was recorded many times. The chain links TRBV28 to TRBJ2-1, with TRBD1 matching over 10 bases. Germline V gene data show CDR1 as MDHEN and CDR2 as SYDVKM. The CDR3 sequence is 15 residues long. V lost 5 bases and J lost 5; bases outside the gene matches: 6. The CDR3 here is CASSSSGTGDNEQFF. CDR3 DNA: TGTGCCAGCAGTAGTTCCGGGACAGGGGACAATGAGCAGTTCTTC.

This clonotype has a handful of counts. The V and J genes are TRBV12-3 or TRBV12-4 and TRBJ2-4, with D perhaps TRBD2 (5 bases). Between the trimmed V and J ends, which lost 6 bases and 8 bases, there was a span of 14 bases. The CDR3 is made up of 13 amino acids. The CDR3 reads CASSPRGPDIQYF. For the CDR3, the DNA is TGTGCCAGCAGCCCCCGGGGTCCGGACATTCAGTACTTC.

Many counts were recorded for this clonotype. The V and J genes are TRBV28 and TRBJ2-7; D might be TRBD1 (5 bases). The V end lost 1 base, the J end lost 2 bases, and 9 bases lay between the germline ends. CDR3 length: 14 residues. Germline loops: CDR1 MDHEN, CDR2 SYDVKM. CDR3 amino acids: CASSLLPGTYEQYF. CDR3 nucleotides: TGTGCCAGCAGTTTATTGCCAGGGACCTACGAGCAGTACTTC.

The gene calls are TRBV6-1 and TRBJ1-2; D gene unclear. V gave up 3 bases and J gave up 6 bases, with 17 bases separating them. Germline V gene lookup returns CDR1 MNHNS and CDR2 SASEGT. The CDR3 runs to 15 residues. The CDR3 sequence: CASSESWAASHGYTF. DNA of the CDR3: TGTGCCAGCAGTGAGTCGTGGGCAGCCTCCCATGGCTACACCTTC.

This chain joins TRBV7-2 and TRBJ2-4, with 11 bases that match TRBD1. V gave up 5 bases and J gave up 1 base; unmatched junction bases: 16. The CDR3 has 20 amino acids. Germline V gene lookup returns CDR1 SGHTA and CDR2 FQGNSA. The CDR3 DNA follows: TGTGCCAGCAGCGACTTGGGAAGGACAGGGGGCCGTTTGGCCAAAAACATTCAGTACTTC. It yields the protein CASSDLGRTGGRLAKNIQYF.

This clonotype was detected ten times or more. This chain connects TRBV24-1 to TRBJ1-2; D gene unclear. The germline gives CDR1 KGHDR, CDR2 SFDVKD. This CDR3 spans 14 amino acids. V lost 4 bases and J lost 2, with 10 bases in between. The CDR3 loop reads CATSDPESNYGYTF. CDR3 DNA sequence: TGTGCCACCAGTGACCCCGAAAGCAACTATGGCTACACCTTC.

This clonotype was seen many times. V usage is TRBV28 and J usage is TRBJ2-7; the D gene is possibly TRBD2 (5 bases). In germline, CDR1 is MDHEN, CDR2 SYDVKM. This CDR3 region has 13 residues. Trimming removed 2 bases from V and 5 bases from J, with 10 bases in between. The CDR3 region is CASSLGTRNEQYF. The CDR3 region has the DNA TGTGCCAGCAGTTTAGGAACTAGGAACGAGCAGTACTTC. Complete variable domain (other parts from reference TRBV28 and TRBJ2-7): DVKVTQSSRYLVKRTGEKVFLECVQDMDHENMFWYRQDPGLGLRLIYFSYDVKMKEKGDIPEGYSVSREKKERFSLILESASTNQTSMYLCASSLGTRNEQYFGPGTRLTVT.

This clonotype was counted many times. The rearrangement joins TRBV30 to TRBJ1-1; a weak D match, TRBD1 (6 bases). This CDR3 contains 13 residues. Per the germline V gene, CDR1 is GTSNPN and CDR2 is SVGIG (reference sequence). Between the trimmed V and J ends, which lost 3 bases and 4 bases, there was a span of 12 bases. The CDR3 DNA reads TGTGCCTGGAGGGGAGGACAGTTCACTGAAGCTTTCTTT. It codes for CAWRGGQFTEAFF. The variable domain in full, completed from reference TRBV30 and TRBJ1-1, reads SQTIHQWPATLVQPVGSPLSLECTVEGTSNPNLYWYRQAAGRGLQLLFYSVGIGQISSEVPQNLSASRPQDRQFILSSKKLLLSDSGFYLCAWRGGQFTEAFFGQGTRLTVV.

As regards this clonotype: A much larger clone differs from this one at a single base, so this may be a read error. The chain uses TRBV6-2 or TRBV6-3 and TRBJ2-5; D gene unclear. In germline, CDR1 is MNHEY, CDR2 SVGEGT. The CDR3 has 13 residues. The CDR3 is CASSYDGEETPYF. CDR3 bases: TGTGCCAGCAGTTACGACGGCGAAGAGACCCCGTACTTC.

This clonotype was observed at least ten times. The rearrangement joins TRBV20-1 to TRBJ2-2; D is uncertain. Trimming pared 4 bases from V and 5 bases from J, leaving 5 bases between. Looked up from germline, CDR1 is DFQATT and CDR2 is SNEGSKA (reference sequence). There are 11 residues in the CDR3. The CDR3 coding sequence is TGCAGTGCTAAGGATACCGGGGAGCTGTTTTTT. Translation gives CSAKDTGELFF.

Ten or more counts support this clonotype. The V gene is TRBV5-1, the J gene TRBJ2-2; D gene unclear. The CDR3 runs 13 residues. Between the trimmed V and J ends, which lost 2 bases and 4 bases, there was a span of 6 bases. Germline CDR1 reads SGHRS; CDR2 reads YFSETQ. In DNA, the CDR3 is TGCGCCAGCAGCTTTCAATCCACCGGGGAGCTGTTTTTT. The encoded protein is CASSFQSTGELFF.

In regard to this clonotype: Since a much larger clone is just one base distant, this may be a read error. V and J are TRBV5-5 and TRBJ1-6; D unresolved. CDR1 and CDR2 (germline): SGHKS, YYEKEE (reference sequence). This CDR3 is 12 amino acids long. The ends were cut back, 4 bases at V and 7 bases at J, with 6 bases in the middle. The DNA for the CDR3 is TGTGCCAGCAGCACACAGAATTCACCCCTCCACTTT. The encoded protein is CASSTQNSPLHF.

This clonotype was recorded at least ten times. The genes are TRBV18 and TRBJ1-1, with D unresolved. Germline lookup yields CDR1 KGHSH and CDR2 LQKENI. The CDR3 totals 14 residues. Trimming removed 10 bases at V and 1 base at J, with 16 bases between. The CDR3 region is CATSDLGKNTEAFF. CDR3 in DNA: TGTGCCACCTCCGATCTGGGGAAGAACACTGAAGCTTTCTTT. Complete variable domain (other parts from reference TRBV18 and TRBJ1-1): NAGVMQNPRHLVRRRGQEARLRCSPMKGHSHVYWYRQLPEEGLKFMVYLQKENIIDESGMPKERFSAEFPKEGPSILRIQQVVRGDSAAYFCATSDLGKNTEAFFGQGTRLTVV.

This chain links TRBV6-2 or TRBV6-3 with TRBJ1-2, with D unresolved. This CDR3 is 15 amino acids long. Per the germline V gene, CDR1 is MNHEY and CDR2 is SVGEGT. Trimming removed 0 bases from V and 4 bases from J, with 12 bases in between. The DNA of the CDR3 is TGTGCCAGCAGTTACTCGGGGATCGCGGGCTATGGCTACACCTTC. This gives the protein CASSYSGIAGYGYTF.

Concerning this clonotype itself: A much larger clonotype is one base distant, so this may be a read error. This chain uses TRBV11-1 with TRBJ2-5, with 8 positions matching TRBD2. Germline V gives CDR1 SGHAT, CDR2 FQDESV (reference sequence). Trimming cost V 8 bases and J 5 bases; bases outside gene matches: 10. This CDR3 is 14 amino acids long. CDR3 sequence reads: CASGSRGGWETQYF. The CDR3 coding sequence is TGTGCCAGCGGCAGCCGCGGGGGGTGGGAGACCCAGTACTTC.

This clonotype was seen ten or more times. V and J are TRBV27 and TRBJ1-1, with a tentative D call TRBD1 (5 bases). There are 13 residues in the CDR3. The V and J ends lost 5 bases and 4 bases respectively, with 11 bases between them. In germline, CDR1 is MNHEY, CDR2 SMNVEV (reference sequence). DNA of the CDR3: TGTGCCAGCAGTCCCCAGGGTCGCACTGAAGCTTTCTTT. Its protein is CASSPQGRTEAFF.

The chain employs TRBV4-3 and TRBJ2-7; D uncertain. The germline V and J ends were trimmed by 0 bases and 2 bases, with 11 bases remaining between them. Germline V CDR1 and CDR2: LGHNA, YSLEER. The CDR3 extends over 15 amino acids. The DNA for the CDR3 is TGCGCCAGCAGCCAAGATTACGGCGTGCCCTACGAGCAGTACTTC. It translates to CASSQDYGVPYEQYF.

The J gene is TRBJ1-5, the V gene TRBV3-1; no firm D call. Germline assignment: CDR1 LGHDT and CDR2 YNNKEL (reference sequence). This CDR3 comprises 13 residues. V shed 1 base and J shed 7 bases, with 8 bases lying between them. In nucleotides, the CDR3 is TGTGCCAGCAGCCAAGGTCCGGGGCAGCCCCAGCATTTT. Amino acids: CASSQGPGQPQHF.

The rearrangement uses TRBV20-1 and TRBJ2-1, with 14 bases matching TRBD2. The V and J ends lost 0 bases and 8 bases, in that order; junction bases with no gene match: 9. The CDR3 length is 17 residues. The germline V gene encodes CDR1 DFQATT and CDR2 SNEGSKA (reference sequence). The CDR3 loop is CSARDLTSGRDQDEQFF. The CDR3 DNA is TGCAGTGCTAGAGATCTGACTAGCGGGAGGGATCAGGATGAGCAGTTCTTC.

The V and J genes are TRBV29-1 and TRBJ1-4, with D possibly matching TRBD1 (6 bases). Germline V lookup: CDR1 SQVTM, CDR2 ANQGSEA. The CDR3 is made up of 13 amino acids. Trimming cost V 4 bases and J 6 bases, with 12 bases left between them. The CDR3 DNA follows: TGCAGCGTTGGAACAGGGAATCATGAAAAACTGTTTTTT. As protein: CSVGTGNHEKLFF. Looking up the rest from reference TRBV29-1 and TRBJ1-4 gives the full variable domain: SAVISQKPSRDICQRGTSLTIQCQVDSQVTMMFWYRQQPGQSLTLIATANQGSEATYESGFVIDKFPISRPNLTFSTLTVSNMSPEDSSIYLCSVGTGNHEKLFFGSGTQLSVL.

This clonotype showed up many times. The rearrangement joins TRBV24-1 to TRBJ2-1; TRBD1 aligns across 8 bases. Germline loops: CDR1 KGHDR, CDR2 SFDVKD. CDR3 length equals 19 residues. The V gene end was trimmed by 3 bases and the J gene end by 4 bases; junction bases not matched to a gene: 16. CDR3 residues: CATSDPSQTGQGPYNEQFF. The CDR3 bases are TGTGCCACCAGTGATCCGTCACAGACCGGACAGGGACCATACAATGAGCAGTTCTTC.

V usage is TRBV7-9 and J usage is TRBJ1-4; TRBD1 aligns across 7 bases. The CDR3 spans 15 residues. The germline gives CDR1 SEHNR, CDR2 FQNEAQ (reference sequence). The V and J ends lost 5 bases and 5 bases, in that order; junction bases with no gene match: 8. CDR3 sequence reads: CASSPWDSENEKLFF. CDR3 nucleotide sequence: TGTGCCAGCAGCCCCTGGGACAGCGAGAATGAAAAACTGTTTTTT.

This clonotype was recorded a few times. The chain has TRBV29-1 and TRBJ2-1; 9 bases are a match to TRBD2. This CDR3 is 14 amino acids long. In germline, CDR1 is SQVTM, CDR2 ANQGSEA. V shed 3 bases, J shed 9 bases, and the junction held 9 bases outside the gene matches. This CDR3 is CSVENSGRQGEQFF. The CDR3 DNA reads TGCAGCGTTGAGAATAGCGGGAGACAGGGTGAGCAGTTCTTC.